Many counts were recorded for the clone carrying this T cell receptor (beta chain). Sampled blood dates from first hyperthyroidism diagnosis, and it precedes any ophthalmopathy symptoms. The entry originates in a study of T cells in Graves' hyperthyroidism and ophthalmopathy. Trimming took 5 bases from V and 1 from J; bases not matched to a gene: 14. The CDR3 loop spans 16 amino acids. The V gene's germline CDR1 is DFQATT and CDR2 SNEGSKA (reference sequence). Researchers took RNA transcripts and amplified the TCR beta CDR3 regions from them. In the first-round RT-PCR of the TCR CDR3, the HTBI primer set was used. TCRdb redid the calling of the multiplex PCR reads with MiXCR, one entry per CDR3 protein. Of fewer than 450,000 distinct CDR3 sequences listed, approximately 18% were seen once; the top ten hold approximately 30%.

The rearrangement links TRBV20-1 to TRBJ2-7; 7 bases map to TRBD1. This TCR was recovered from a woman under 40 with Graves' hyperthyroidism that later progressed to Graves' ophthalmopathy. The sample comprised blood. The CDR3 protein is CSAGEAGTAFSYEQYF. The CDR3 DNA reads TGCAGTGCTGGGGAAGCCGGGACAGCCTTTTCCTACGAGCAGTACTTC.